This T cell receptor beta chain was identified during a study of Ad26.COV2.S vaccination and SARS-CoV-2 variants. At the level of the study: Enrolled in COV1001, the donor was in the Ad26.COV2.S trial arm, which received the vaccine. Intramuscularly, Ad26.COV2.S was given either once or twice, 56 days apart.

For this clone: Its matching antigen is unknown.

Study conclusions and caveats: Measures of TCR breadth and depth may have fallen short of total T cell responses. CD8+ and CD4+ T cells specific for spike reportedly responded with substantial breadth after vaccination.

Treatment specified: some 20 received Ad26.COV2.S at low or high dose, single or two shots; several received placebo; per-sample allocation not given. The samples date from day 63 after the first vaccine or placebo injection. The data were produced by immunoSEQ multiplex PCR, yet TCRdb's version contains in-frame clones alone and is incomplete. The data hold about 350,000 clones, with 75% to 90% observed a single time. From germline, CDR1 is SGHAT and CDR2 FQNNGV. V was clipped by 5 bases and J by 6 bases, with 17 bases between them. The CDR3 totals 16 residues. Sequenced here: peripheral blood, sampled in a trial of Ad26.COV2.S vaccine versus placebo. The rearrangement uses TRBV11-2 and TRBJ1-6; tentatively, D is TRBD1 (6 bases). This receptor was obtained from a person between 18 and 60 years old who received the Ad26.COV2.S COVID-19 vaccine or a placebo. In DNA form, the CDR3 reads TGTGCCAGCAGCCTGACAGGACTCCTGCTTAATTCACCCCTCCACTTT. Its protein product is CASSLTGLLLNSPLHF.